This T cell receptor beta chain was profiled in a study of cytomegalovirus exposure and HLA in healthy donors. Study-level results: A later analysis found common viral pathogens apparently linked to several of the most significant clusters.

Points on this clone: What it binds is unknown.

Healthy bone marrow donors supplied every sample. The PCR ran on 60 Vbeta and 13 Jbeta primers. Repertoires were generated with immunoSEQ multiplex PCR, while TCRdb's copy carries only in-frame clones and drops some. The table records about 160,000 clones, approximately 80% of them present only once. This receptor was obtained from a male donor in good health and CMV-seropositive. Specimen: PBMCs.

The CDR3 loop is CASSPTGSGGAGEQFF. The DNA for the CDR3 is TGTGCCAGCAGCCCAACGGGTAGCGGGGGGGCTGGAGAGCAGTTCTTC. The rearrangement links TRBV21-1 to TRBJ2-1; TRBD2, as called in the table, went unchecked against the DNA. TRBV21-1 is noted as a pseudogene. The CDR3 totals 16 residues.